Below are 11 T cell receptor beta chains sequenced from a single sample in a study of blood T cell repertoires in COVID-19. This table comes from immunoSEQ multiplex PCR, and its TCRdb copy is limited to in-frame clones, with some not included. Found here are about 190,000 clones, more than 70% of them singletons; the top ten hold 1.5% to 2%. Source material: peripheral blood. The receptor source for this set is a man between 18 and 29 years old with active or convalescent COVID-19.

This clone appeared a single time. The chain uses TRBV19 and TRBJ2-5, with 8 bases matching TRBD2. Trimming at V came to 5 bases and at J to 5 bases, leaving 7 bases not matched to a gene. Germline lookup yields CDR1 LNHDA and CDR2 SQIVND (reference sequence). This CDR3 region has 14 residues. CDR3 protein: CASSAREAPETQYF. The CDR3 DNA reads as TGTGCCAGTAGTGCGCGGGAGGCCCCCGAGACCCAGTACTTC.

The rearrangement links TRBV10-3 to TRBJ1-1, with 9 nucleotides matching TRBD1. The V and J ends lost 3 bases and 1 base, in that order; junction bases with no gene match: 3. CDR1 is ENHRY, CDR2 SYGVKD, per germline. This CDR3 has 15 residues. The CDR3 region is CAISERGQGNTEAFF. The CDR3 DNA follows: TGTGCCATCAGTGAAAGGGGACAGGGGAACACTGAAGCTTTCTTT.

This clone appeared a single time. The V and J genes are TRBV6-2 or TRBV6-3 and TRBJ2-1, with 8 nucleotides matching TRBD2. Germline CDR1 MNHEY, CDR2 SVGEGT. V lost 4 bases, J lost 9 bases, and 8 bases stayed unmatched. This CDR3 comprises 14 residues. CDR3 nucleotide sequence: TGTGCCAGCAGTTCCCGGGAGGGCAGGAGTGAGCAGTTCTTC. It is translated as CASSSREGRSEQFF.

The chain has TRBV24-1 and TRBJ2-3, with D perhaps matching TRBD2 (5 bases). Germline V gives CDR1 KGHDR, CDR2 SFDVKD. The V end was cut by 5 bases, the J end by 3 bases, with 8 bases between. This CDR3 has 13 residues. In DNA, the CDR3 is TGTGCCACCAGTGCCCCGGGAACAGATACGCAGTATTTT. Translating gives CATSAPGTDTQYF.

This clone was counted between two and nine times. The chain carries TRBV5-1 and TRBJ1-2; the match to TRBD1 covers 7 bases. The CDR3 loop spans 16 amino acids. Unmatched junction bases numbered 13, after V lost 4 bases and J lost 4 bases. Germline V lookup: CDR1 SGHRS, CDR2 YFSETQ. CDR3 sequence reads: CASSREPGQRFYGYTF. CDR3 in DNA: TGCGCCAGCAGCCGCGAACCGGGACAGCGCTTCTATGGCTACACCTTC.

The chain is built from TRBV4-3 and TRBJ1-2; D unresolved. This CDR3 has 15 amino acids. Trimming stripped 0 bases from V and 7 bases from J, with 15 bases between. CDR1 and CDR2 from the germline V gene are LGHNA and YSLEER. For the CDR3, the DNA is TGCGCCAGCAGCCAAGATAACGGAGTCCTTATTGGCTACACCTTC. Amino acids: CASSQDNGVLIGYTF.

The rearrangement joins TRBV5-1 to TRBJ1-1; 8 positions match TRBD1. The V segment lost 7 bases and the J segment 4 bases; nucleotides outside the gene matches: 6. The CDR3 is 13 amino acids. CDR1 SGHRS and CDR2 YFSETQ come from the germline V gene. As DNA, the CDR3 is TGCGCCAGCGGGGACAGGACTAGCACTGAAGCTTTCTTT. The encoded protein is CASGDRTSTEAFF.

The chain is built from TRBV30 and TRBJ1-6; no clear D. Trimming took off 0 bases at V and 0 bases at J, with 9 bases between the two ends. CDR1 and CDR2 from the germline V gene are GTSNPN and SVGIG (reference sequence). The CDR3 is made up of 16 amino acids. The CDR3 nucleotides are TGTGCCTGGAGTGTACGGAGACGCTCCTATAATTCACCCCTCCACTTT. Protein: CAWSVRRRSYNSPLHF.

This sequence joins TRBV9 and TRBJ2-7; D is unclear. The CDR3 length is 13 residues. Trimming removed 2 bases from V and 3 bases from J, with 9 bases in between. Germline lookup yields CDR1 SGDLS and CDR2 YYNGEE. This CDR3 reads CASSVTENYEQYF. CDR3 nucleotides: TGTGCCAGCAGCGTCACAGAAAACTACGAGCAGTACTTC.

The V and J genes are TRBV5-4 and TRBJ1-3; D unresolved. The CDR3 loop spans 18 amino acids. The germline V gene encodes CDR1 SGHNT and CDR2 YYREEE (reference sequence). Trimming removed 5 bases from V and 0 bases from J, with 21 bases in between. The CDR3 region is CASSPKGGQPLSGNTIYF. The CDR3 nucleotides read TGTGCCAGCAGTCCTAAGGGCGGGCAGCCGCTCTCTGGAAACACCATATATTTT.

The chain is built from TRBV7-2 and TRBJ2-2; D is undetermined. Germline lookup yields CDR1 SGHTA and CDR2 FQGNSA. This CDR3 has 14 amino acids. The germline V and J ends were trimmed by 4 bases and 6 bases, with 12 bases remaining between them. The CDR3 loop is CASSSLSTAGELFF. The CDR3 nucleotides are TGTGCCAGCAGCTCCCTGAGTACCGCCGGGGAGCTGTTTTTT.